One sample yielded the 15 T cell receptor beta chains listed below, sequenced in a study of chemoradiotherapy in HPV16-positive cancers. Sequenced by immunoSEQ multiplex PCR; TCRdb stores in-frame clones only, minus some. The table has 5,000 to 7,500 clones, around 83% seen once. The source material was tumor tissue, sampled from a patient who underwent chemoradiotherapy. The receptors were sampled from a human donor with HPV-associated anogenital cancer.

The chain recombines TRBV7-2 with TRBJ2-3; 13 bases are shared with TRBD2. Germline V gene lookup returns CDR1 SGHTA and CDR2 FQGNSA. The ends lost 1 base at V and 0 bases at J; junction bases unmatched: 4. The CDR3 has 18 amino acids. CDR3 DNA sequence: TGTGCCAGCAGCTTAGTAAGACTAGCGGGAGGTAGCACAGATACGCAGTATTTT. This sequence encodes CASSLVRLAGGSTDTQYF.

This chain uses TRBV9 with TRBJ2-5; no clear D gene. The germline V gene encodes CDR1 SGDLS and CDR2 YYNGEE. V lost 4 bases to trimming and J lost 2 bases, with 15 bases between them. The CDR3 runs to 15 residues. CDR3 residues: CASSPRSTGQETQYF. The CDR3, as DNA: TGTGCCAGCAGCCCCAGATCGACTGGGCAAGAGACCCAGTACTTC. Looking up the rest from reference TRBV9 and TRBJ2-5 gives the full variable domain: DSGVTQTPKHLITATGQRVTLRCSPRSGDLSVYWYQQSLDQGLQFLIQYYNGEERAKGNILERFSAQQFPDLHSELNLSSLELGDSALYFCASSPRSTGQETQYFGPGTRLLVL.

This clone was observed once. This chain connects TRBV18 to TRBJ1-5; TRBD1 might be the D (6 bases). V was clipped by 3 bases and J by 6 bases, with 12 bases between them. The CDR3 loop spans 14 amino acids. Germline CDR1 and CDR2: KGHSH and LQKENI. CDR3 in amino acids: CASSPSGVGQPQHF. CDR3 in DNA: TGTGCCAGCTCACCTTCAGGGGTGGGTCAGCCCCAGCATTTT.

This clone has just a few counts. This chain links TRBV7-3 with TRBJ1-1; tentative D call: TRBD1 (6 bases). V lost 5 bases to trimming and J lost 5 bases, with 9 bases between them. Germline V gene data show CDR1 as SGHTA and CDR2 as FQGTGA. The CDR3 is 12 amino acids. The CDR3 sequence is CASSTQGTEAFF. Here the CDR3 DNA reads TGTGCCAGCAGCACTCAGGGGACTGAAGCTTTCTTT.

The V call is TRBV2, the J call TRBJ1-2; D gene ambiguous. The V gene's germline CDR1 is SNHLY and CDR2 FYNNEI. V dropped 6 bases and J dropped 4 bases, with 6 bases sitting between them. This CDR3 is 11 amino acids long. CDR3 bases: TGTGCCAGCAGACGGAGCTATGGCTACACCTTC. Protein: CASRRSYGYTF. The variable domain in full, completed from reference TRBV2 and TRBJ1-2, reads EPEVTQTPSHQVTQMGQEVILRCVPISNHLYFYWYRQILGQKVEFLVSFYNNEISEKSEIFDDQFSVERPDGSNFTLKIRSTKLEDSAMYFCASRRSYGYTFGSGTRLTVV.

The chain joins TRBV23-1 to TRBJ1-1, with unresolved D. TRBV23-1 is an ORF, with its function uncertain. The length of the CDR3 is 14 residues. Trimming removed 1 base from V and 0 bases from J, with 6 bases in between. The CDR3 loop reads CASSQYGLNTEAFF. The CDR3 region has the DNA TGCGCCAGCAGTCAATACGGTCTGAACACTGAAGCTTTCTTT.

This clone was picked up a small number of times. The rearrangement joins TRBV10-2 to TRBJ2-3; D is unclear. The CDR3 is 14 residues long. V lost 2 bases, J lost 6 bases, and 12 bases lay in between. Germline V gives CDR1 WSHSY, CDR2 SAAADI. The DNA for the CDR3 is TGCGCCAGCAGTGAGCCCACAGACCCTGATACGCAGTATTTT. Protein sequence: CASSEPTDPDTQYF.

The CDR3 protein is CASSFSADYEQYF. DNA for the CDR3: TGTGCCAGCAGTTTCTCGGCGGACTACGAGCAGTACTTC. This chain connects TRBV27 to TRBJ2-7; no definite D call. CDR3 length: 13 residues. In germline, CDR1 is MNHEY, CDR2 SMNVEV (reference sequence). Trimming removed 3 bases at V and 3 bases at J, with 9 bases between.

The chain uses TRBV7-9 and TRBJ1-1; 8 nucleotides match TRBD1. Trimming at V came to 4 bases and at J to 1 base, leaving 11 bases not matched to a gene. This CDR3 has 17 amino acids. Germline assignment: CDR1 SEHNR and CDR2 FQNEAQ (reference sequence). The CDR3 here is CASSSSGQGAWNTEAFF. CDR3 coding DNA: TGTGCCAGCAGCTCTAGCGGCCAGGGGGCTTGGAACACTGAAGCTTTCTTT.

The CDR3 nucleotides are TGTGCCAGCAGCGATCGACAGGGGGCAGCTGAAGCTTTCTTT. This gives the protein CASSDRQGAAEAFF. The chain has TRBV11-1 and TRBJ1-1, with 10 positions matching TRBD1. V gave up 5 bases and J gave up 6 bases; unmatched junction bases: 6. Per germline, CDR1 SGHAT and CDR2 FQDESV (reference sequence). The CDR3 contains 14 residues.

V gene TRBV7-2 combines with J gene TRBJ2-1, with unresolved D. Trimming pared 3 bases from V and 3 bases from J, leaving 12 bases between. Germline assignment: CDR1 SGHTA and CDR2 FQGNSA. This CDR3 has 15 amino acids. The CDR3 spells CASSFLSASYNEQFF. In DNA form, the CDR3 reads TGTGCCAGCAGCTTTTTATCCGCCAGCTACAATGAGCAGTTCTTC.

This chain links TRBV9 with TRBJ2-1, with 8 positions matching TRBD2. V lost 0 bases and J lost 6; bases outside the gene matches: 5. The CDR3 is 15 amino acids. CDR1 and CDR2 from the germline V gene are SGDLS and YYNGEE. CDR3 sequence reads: CASSVVSGDTNEQFF. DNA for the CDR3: TGTGCCAGCAGCGTAGTTAGCGGGGACACCAATGAGCAGTTCTTC.

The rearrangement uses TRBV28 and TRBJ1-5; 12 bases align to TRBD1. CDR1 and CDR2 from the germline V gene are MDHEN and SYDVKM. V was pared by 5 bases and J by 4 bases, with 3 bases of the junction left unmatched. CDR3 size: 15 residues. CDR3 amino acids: CASSGTGGGNQPQHF. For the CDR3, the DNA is TGTGCCAGCAGTGGGACAGGGGGCGGAAATCAGCCCCAGCATTTT.

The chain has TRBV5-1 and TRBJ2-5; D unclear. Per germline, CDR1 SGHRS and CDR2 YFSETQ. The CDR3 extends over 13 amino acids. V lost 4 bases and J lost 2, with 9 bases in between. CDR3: CASSLFSQETQYF. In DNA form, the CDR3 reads TGCGCCAGCAGCCTATTCTCTCAAGAGACCCAGTACTTC.

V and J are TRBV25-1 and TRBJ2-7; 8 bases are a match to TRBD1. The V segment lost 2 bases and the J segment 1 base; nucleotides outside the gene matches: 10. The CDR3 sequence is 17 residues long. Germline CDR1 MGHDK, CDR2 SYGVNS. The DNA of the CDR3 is TGTGCCAGCAGTGAACCTGGTCGGGACAGGAGATCCTACGAGCAGTACTTC. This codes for CASSEPGRDRRSYEQYF.